These 15 T cell receptor beta chains originate from one sample sequenced in a study of quantifying T cell responses using KT2 cells. Turning to the study itself: TCR alpha and beta constant-region primers primed reverse transcription of RNA.

Each cDNA got a UMI-containing oligo ligated at its 3' end. The first PCR ran roughly 4 cycles with an equimolar RC1.1 and RC1.2 beta primer mix. TCRdb re-analysed the UMI-ligation and nested PCR reads in MiXCR, keeping a single row per CDR3 protein. The table shows roughly 50,000 distinct CDR3 sequences, with 9% to 15% occurring only once. The sequenced material came from PBMCs spiked with cells of the T cell clone KT2. The receptors shown here come from a human donor.

V is TRBV11-3 and J is TRBJ2-3; 9 bases agree with TRBD2. The V segment lost 2 bases and the J segment 3 bases; nucleotides outside the gene matches: 6. The CDR3 totals 16 residues. Germline V gives CDR1 SGHNT, CDR2 YENEEA. The CDR3 is CASSLKLSGSTDTQYF. CDR3 DNA: TGTGCCAGCAGCTTAAAACTTAGCGGGAGTACAGATACGCAGTATTTT. Complete variable domain (other parts from reference TRBV11-3 and TRBJ2-3): EAGVVQSPRYKIIEKKQPVAFWCNPISGHNTLYWYLQNLGQGPELLIRYENEEAVDDSQLPKDRFSAERLKGVDSTLKIQPAELGDSAVYLCASSLKLSGSTDTQYFGPGTRLTVL.

The rearrangement links TRBV27 to TRBJ1-6; 7 bases are shared with TRBD1. CDR3 length: 14 residues. Germline CDR1 and CDR2: MNHEY and SMNVEV (reference sequence). The V gene end was trimmed by 4 bases and the J gene end by 7 bases; junction bases not matched to a gene: 4. The CDR3 nucleotides read TGTGCCAGCAGTTCTCGACAGGGAAATTCACCCCTCCACTTT. Its translation is CASSSRQGNSPLHF.

The chain has TRBV15 and TRBJ1-3; TRBD1 matches 8 bases. Germline V gene sequence: CDR1 LNHNV, CDR2 YYDKDF (reference sequence). V was clipped by 3 bases and J by 4 bases; unmatched bases: 5. This CDR3 has 15 residues. DNA for the CDR3: TGTGCCACCAGCAGGGACAGGGTGGCAGGAAACACCATATATTTT. Protein product: CATSRDRVAGNTIYF.

This clonotype was detected a few times. The rearrangement uses TRBV6-2 or TRBV6-3 and TRBJ1-2; the D is unclear. CDR3 length equals 15 residues. V was cut by 7 bases and J by 3 bases, with 18 bases left in between. From germline, CDR1 is MNHEY and CDR2 SVGEGT. CDR3 protein: CASIPSRGPDYGYTF. The CDR3 DNA is TGTGCCAGCATCCCGTCTCGAGGGCCAGACTATGGCTACACCTTC.

This clonotype came up a few times. The V gene is TRBV6-5, the J gene TRBJ1-6, with TRBD1 identical over 8 bases. CDR1 is MNHEY and CDR2 is SVGAGI in the germline V gene. V trimming: 6 bases; J trimming: 5 bases; junction bases outside the gene matches: 6. The CDR3 spans 15 residues. The CDR3 sequence: CASRRGQDHNSPLHF. The CDR3 coding sequence is TGTGCCAGCAGAAGGGGACAGGACCATAATTCACCCCTCCACTTT.

This clonotype was seen many times. The CDR3 reads CSAGRTNVETQYF. CDR3 coding DNA: TGCAGTGCTGGTAGGACTAATGTGGAGACCCAGTACTTC. This chain uses TRBV20-1 with TRBJ2-5, with D perhaps matching TRBD2 (6 bases). Germline lookup yields CDR1 DFQATT and CDR2 SNEGSKA (reference sequence). V was trimmed by 5 bases and J by 5 bases, leaving 15 bases between them. There are 13 residues in the CDR3.

In this sample, this clonotype turned up a few times. V usage is TRBV5-1 and J usage is TRBJ2-1; 8 nucleotides agree with TRBD2. Trimming took 0 bases from V and 5 from J; bases not matched to a gene: 7. The CDR3 sequence is 16 residues long. The germline V gene encodes CDR1 SGHRS and CDR2 YFSETQ. The CDR3 sequence is CASSLASGRGHNEQFF. The CDR3 coding sequence is TGCGCCAGCAGCTTGGCTAGCGGGCGGGGCCACAATGAGCAGTTCTTC.

This clonotype was seen many times. The V gene is TRBV6-6, the J gene TRBJ2-7, with TRBD2 matching 9 bases. Per germline, CDR1 MNHNY and CDR2 SVGAGI (reference sequence). Trimming at V came to 2 bases and at J to 0 bases, leaving 17 bases not matched to a gene. This CDR3 is 20 amino acids long. DNA of the CDR3: TGTGCCAGCAGTTACCTACCTCCGAGCGGGAGGTACCAGCGCTCCTACGAGCAGTACTTC. It translates to CASSYLPPSGRYQRSYEQYF.

This clonotype was observed at least ten times. The rearrangement links TRBV10-3 to TRBJ1-1, with a tentative D call TRBD1 (6 bases). The CDR3 spans 12 residues. Trimming shortened V by 6 bases and J by 1 base, and 6 bases separated the two germline ends. Germline CDR1 reads ENHRY; CDR2 reads SYGVKD. CDR3 loop: CAIRTGNTEAFF. Here the CDR3 DNA reads TGTGCCATCAGGACAGGGAACACTGAAGCTTTCTTT.

This clonotype was seen more than once but under ten times. The rearrangement links TRBV6-2 or TRBV6-3 to TRBJ2-7, with D hard to call. V dropped 2 bases and J dropped 4 bases, with 9 bases sitting between them. CDR3 length: 13 amino acids. The germline gives CDR1 MNHEY, CDR2 SVGEGT. The CDR3 DNA reads TGTGCCAGCAGTTACCAGGCGTATTACGAGCAGTACTTC. This sequence encodes CASSYQAYYEQYF.

CDR3 in DNA: TGTGCCAGCAGTTACGCCACAGGGCACGAGCAGTACTTC. As protein: CASSYATGHEQYF. J is TRBJ2-7 and V is TRBV6-5, with TRBD1 as a possible D gene (6 bases). Germline CDR1 is MNHEY and CDR2 is SVGAGI. This CDR3 has 13 amino acids. The V and J ends lost 2 bases and 5 bases respectively, with 10 bases between them.

This clonotype was detected only a few times. This rearrangement joins TRBV29-1 to TRBJ2-1; D may be TRBD1 or TRBD2 (5 bases each). Deletions cut 4 bases from V and 0 bases from J, with 13 bases between. The CDR3 runs to 15 residues. CDR1 is SQVTM, CDR2 ANQGSEA, per germline. The CDR3 loop reads CSVGGTTSSYNEQFF. In DNA form, the CDR3 reads TGCAGCGTTGGAGGGACCACGAGCTCCTACAATGAGCAGTTCTTC.

The J gene is TRBJ1-4, the V gene TRBV18; D is unclear. The CDR3 covers 14 residues. Trimming removed 3 bases at V and 0 bases at J, with 5 bases between. The germline CDR1 and CDR2 sequences are KGHSH and LQKENI. The chain's CDR3 is CASSPVATNEKLFF. The CDR3 DNA follows: TGTGCCAGCTCACCGGTTGCAACTAATGAAAAACTGTTTTTT.

This clonotype occurred a few times. The V gene is TRBV6-5, the J gene TRBJ2-5; 8 nucleotides line up with TRBD2. CDR3 length equals 16 residues. Germline CDR1 reads MNHEY; CDR2 reads SVGAGI. V shed 2 bases and J 5 bases; nucleotides not matched to a gene: 10. In nucleotides, the CDR3 is TGTGCCAGCAGTTACGGGAGAGCAGCGGGAGTGGAGACCCAGTACTTC. Its protein is CASSYGRAAGVETQYF.

This chain uses TRBV27 with TRBJ2-1; 10 bases fit TRBD2. The CDR3 is 16 residues long. Germline CDR1 reads MNHEY; CDR2 reads SMNVEV (reference sequence). The V gene end was trimmed by 0 bases and the J gene end by 3 bases; junction bases not matched to a gene: 2. Written as DNA, the CDR3 is TGTGCCAGCAGTTTATCGGGACTAGCGTTCTACAATGAGCAGTTCTTC. This sequence encodes CASSLSGLAFYNEQFF.